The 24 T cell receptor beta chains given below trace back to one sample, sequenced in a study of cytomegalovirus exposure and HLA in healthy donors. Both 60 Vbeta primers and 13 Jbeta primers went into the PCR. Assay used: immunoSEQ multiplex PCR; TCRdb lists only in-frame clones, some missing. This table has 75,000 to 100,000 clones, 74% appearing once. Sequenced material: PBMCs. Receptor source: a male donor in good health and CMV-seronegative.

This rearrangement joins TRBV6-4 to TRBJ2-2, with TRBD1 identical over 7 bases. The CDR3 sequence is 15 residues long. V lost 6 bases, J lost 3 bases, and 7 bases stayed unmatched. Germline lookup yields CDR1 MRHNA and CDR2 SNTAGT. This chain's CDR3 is CASRLQGLHTGELFF. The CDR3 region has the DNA TGTGCCAGCAGGCTACAGGGGCTCCACACCGGGGAGCTGTTTTTT.

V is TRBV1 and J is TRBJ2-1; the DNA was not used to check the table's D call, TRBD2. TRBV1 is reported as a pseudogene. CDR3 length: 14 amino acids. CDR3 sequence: CTSSQQLGYNEQFF. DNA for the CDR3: TGCACCAGCAGCCAACAACTAGGCTACAATGAGCAGTTCTTC.

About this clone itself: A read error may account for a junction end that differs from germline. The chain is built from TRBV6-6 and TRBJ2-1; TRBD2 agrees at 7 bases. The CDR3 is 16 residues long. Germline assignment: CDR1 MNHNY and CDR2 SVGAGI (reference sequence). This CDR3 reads CASSYWGGSSYNEQFF. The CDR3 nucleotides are TGTGCCAGTAGTTACTGGGGCGGGAGCTCCTACAATGAGCAGTTCTTC.

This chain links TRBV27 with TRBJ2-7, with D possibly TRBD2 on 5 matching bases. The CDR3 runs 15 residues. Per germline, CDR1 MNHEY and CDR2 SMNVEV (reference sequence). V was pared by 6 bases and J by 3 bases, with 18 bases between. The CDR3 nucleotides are TGTGCCAGCAGCCCGCGGAGGTCGATTGTCTACGAGCAGTACTTC. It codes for CASSPRRSIVYEQYF.

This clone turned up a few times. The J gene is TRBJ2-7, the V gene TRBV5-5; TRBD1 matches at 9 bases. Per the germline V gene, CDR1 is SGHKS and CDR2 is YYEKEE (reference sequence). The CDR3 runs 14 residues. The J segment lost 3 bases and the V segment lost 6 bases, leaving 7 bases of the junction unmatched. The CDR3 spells CASIPGTGNYEQYF. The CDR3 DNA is TGTGCCAGCATACCCGGGACAGGGAACTACGAGCAGTACTTC. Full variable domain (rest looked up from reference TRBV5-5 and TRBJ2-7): DAGVTQSPTHLIKTRGQQVTLRCSPISGHKSVSWYQQVLGQGPQFIFQYYEKEERGRGNFPDRFSARQFPNYSSELNVNALLLGDSALYLCASIPGTGNYEQYFGPGTRLTVT.

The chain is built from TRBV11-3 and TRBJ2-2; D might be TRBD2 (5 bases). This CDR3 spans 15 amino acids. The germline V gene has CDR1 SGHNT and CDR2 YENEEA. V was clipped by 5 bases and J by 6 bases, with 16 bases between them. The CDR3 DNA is TGTGCCAGCAGCACGGACTCCAACCCGTCCGGGGAGCTGTTTTTT. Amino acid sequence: CASSTDSNPSGELFF.

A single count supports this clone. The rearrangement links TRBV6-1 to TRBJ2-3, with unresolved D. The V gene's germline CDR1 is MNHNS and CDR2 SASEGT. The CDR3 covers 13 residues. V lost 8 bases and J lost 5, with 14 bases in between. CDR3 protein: CASVKDRGDTQYF. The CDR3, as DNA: TGTGCCAGCGTAAAGGATAGAGGAGATACGCAGTATTTT.

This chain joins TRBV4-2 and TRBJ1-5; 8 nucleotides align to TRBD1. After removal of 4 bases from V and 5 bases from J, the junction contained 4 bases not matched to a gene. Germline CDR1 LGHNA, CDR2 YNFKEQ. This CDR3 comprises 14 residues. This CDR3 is CASSRGQGYQPQHF. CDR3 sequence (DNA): TGTGCCAGCAGCCGAGGACAGGGTTATCAGCCCCAGCATTTT.

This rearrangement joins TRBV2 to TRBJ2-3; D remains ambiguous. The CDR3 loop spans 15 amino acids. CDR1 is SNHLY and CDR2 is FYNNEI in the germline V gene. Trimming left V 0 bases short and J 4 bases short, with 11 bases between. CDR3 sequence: CASSEAKVRADTQYF. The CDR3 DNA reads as TGTGCCAGCAGTGAAGCGAAAGTTAGAGCAGATACGCAGTATTTT. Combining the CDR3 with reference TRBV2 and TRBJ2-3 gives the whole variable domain EPEVTQTPSHQVTQMGQEVILRCVPISNHLYFYWYRQILGQKVEFLVSFYNNEISEKSEIFDDQFSVERPDGSNFTLKIRSTKLEDSAMYFCASSEAKVRADTQYFGPGTRLTVL.

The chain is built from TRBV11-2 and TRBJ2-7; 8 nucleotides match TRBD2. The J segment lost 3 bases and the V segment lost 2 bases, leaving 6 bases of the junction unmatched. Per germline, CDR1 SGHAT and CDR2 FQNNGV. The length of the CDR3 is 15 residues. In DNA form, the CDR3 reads TGTGCCAGCAGCTTAACAGCGGGAGTCGGCTACGAGCAGTACTTC. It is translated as CASSLTAGVGYEQYF.

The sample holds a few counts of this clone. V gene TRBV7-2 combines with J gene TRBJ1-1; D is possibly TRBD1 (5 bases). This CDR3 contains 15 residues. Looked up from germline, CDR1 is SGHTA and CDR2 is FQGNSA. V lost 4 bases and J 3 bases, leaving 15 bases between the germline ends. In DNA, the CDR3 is TGTGCCAGCAGCTGGCGGTATGGAGGGGACACTGAAGCTTTCTTT. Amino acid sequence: CASSWRYGGDTEAFF.

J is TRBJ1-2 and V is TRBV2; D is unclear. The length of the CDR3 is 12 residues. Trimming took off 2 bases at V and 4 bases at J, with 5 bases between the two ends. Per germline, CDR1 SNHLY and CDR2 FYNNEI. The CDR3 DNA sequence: TGTGCCAGCAGTGAATCTTCCTATGGCTACACCTTC. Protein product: CASSESSYGYTF.

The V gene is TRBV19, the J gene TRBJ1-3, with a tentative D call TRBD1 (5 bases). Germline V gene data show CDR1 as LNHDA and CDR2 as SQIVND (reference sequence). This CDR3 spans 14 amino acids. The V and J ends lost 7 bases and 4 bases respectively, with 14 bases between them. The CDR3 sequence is CASTHRSQGNTIYF. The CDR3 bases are TGTGCCAGTACCCACAGGTCCCAAGGAAACACCATATATTTT.

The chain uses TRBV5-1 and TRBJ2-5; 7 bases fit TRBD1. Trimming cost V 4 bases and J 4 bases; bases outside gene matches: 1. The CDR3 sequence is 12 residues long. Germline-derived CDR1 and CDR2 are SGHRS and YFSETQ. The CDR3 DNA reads TGCGCCAGCAGCGCAGGGGGAGAGACCCAGTACTTC. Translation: CASSAGGETQYF.

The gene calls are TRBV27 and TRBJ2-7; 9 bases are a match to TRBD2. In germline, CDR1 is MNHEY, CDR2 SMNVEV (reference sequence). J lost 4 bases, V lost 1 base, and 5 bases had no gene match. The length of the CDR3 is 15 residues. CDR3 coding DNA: TGTGCCAGCAGTTTATTATCTAGCGGGAAATACGAGCAGTACTTC. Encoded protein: CASSLLSSGKYEQYF.

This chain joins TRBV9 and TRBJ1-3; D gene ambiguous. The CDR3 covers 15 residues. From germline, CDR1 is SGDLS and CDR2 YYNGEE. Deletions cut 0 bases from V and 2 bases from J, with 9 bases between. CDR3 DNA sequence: TGTGCCAGCAGCGTAGAGGTGGGCACTGGAAACACCATATATTTT. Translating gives CASSVEVGTGNTIYF.

The CDR3 is CASSLVAAGGTDTQYF. In DNA form, the CDR3 reads TGTGCCAGCAGCTTAGTTGCAGCGGGCGGGACAGATACGCAGTATTTT. This sequence joins TRBV7-2 and TRBJ2-3, with D tentatively TRBD2 (6 bases). The V gene's germline CDR1 is SGHTA and CDR2 FQGNSA. The CDR3 length is 16 residues. V was trimmed by 1 base and J by 3 bases, leaving 14 bases between them. Full variable domain (outside the CDR3, taken from reference TRBV7-2 and TRBJ2-3): GAGVSQSPSNKVTEKGKDVELRCDPISGHTALYWYRQSLGQGLEFLIYFQGNSAPDKSGLPSDRFSAERTGGSVSTLTIQRTQQEDSAVYLCASSLVAAGGTDTQYFGPGTRLTVL.

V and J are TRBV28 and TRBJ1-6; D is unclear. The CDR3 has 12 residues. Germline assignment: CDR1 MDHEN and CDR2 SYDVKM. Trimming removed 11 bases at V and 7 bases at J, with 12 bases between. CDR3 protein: CASQVANSPLHF. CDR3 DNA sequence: TGTGCCTCCCAGGTCGCCAATTCACCCCTCCACTTT.

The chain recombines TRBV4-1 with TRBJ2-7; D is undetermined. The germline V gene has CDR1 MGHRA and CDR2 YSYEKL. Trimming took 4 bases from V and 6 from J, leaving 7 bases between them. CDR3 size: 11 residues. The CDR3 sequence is CASSPRGEQYF. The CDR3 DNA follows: TGCGCCAGCAGCCCGAGAGGCGAGCAGTACTTC.

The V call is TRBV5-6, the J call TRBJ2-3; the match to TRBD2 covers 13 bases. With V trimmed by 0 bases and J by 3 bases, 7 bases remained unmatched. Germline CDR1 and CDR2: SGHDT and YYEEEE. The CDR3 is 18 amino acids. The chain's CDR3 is CASSLELAGGPWTDTQYF. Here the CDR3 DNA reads TGTGCCAGCAGCTTGGAACTAGCGGGAGGGCCGTGGACAGATACGCAGTATTTT.

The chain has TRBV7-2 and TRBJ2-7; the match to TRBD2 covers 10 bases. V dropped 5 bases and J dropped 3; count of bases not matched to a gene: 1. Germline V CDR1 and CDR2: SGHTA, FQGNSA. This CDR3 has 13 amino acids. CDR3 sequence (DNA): TGTGCCAGCAGCCCTAGCGGGGGCTACGAGCAGTACTTC. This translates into CASSPSGGYEQYF.

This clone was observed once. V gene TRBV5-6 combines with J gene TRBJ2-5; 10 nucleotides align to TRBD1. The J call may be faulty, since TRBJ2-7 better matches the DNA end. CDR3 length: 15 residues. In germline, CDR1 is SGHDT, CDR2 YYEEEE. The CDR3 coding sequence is TGTGCCAGCGGGACCCCCGGGACAGGGGTGTACGAGCAGTACTTC. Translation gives CASGTPGTGVYEQYF.

The CDR3 coding sequence is TGTGCCAGCAGCGTAGCTATTGGACTAGCGGGGCCCAGGGAGAATACGCAGTATTTT. Protein sequence: CASSVAIGLAGPRENTQYF. V gene TRBV9 combines with J gene TRBJ2-3, with 12 bases fitting TRBD2. With 0 bases clipped from V and 7 bases from J, the junction kept 15 bases outside the gene matches. The CDR3 spans 19 residues. Germline lookup yields CDR1 SGDLS and CDR2 YYNGEE.

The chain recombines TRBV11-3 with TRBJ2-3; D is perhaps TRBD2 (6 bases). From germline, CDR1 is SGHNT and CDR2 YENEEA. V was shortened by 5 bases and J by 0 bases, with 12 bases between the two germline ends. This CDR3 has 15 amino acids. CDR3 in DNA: TGTGCCAGCAGCGAAGGGGACTCCAGCACAGATACGCAGTATTTT. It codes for CASSEGDSSTDTQYF. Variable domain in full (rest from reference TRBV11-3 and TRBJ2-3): EAGVVQSPRYKIIEKKQPVAFWCNPISGHNTLYWYLQNLGQGPELLIRYENEEAVDDSQLPKDRFSAERLKGVDSTLKIQPAELGDSAVYLCASSEGDSSTDTQYFGPGTRLTVL.